The rows below give T cell receptor beta chains drawn from one sample of a study of CD8 T cells in ankylosing spondylitis. TCRdb reprocessed the 5' RACE reads via MiXCR and lists one record per CDR3 protein. The sample has 250,000 to 350,000 distinct CDR3 sequences, less than 9.5% seen once. The sequenced sample consisted of blood, either unsorted or a sorted T cell fraction (not recorded which). The receptor set was obtained from a male donor with ankylosing spondylitis. Both conserved end residues are trimmed from each CDR3. D genes are given only for firm matches.

v_gene: TRBV2
j_gene: TRBJ2-5
d_gene: TRBD1
CDR3aa: ASIPRDRGRPETQY

v_gene: TRBV5-1
j_gene: TRBJ2-3
d_gene: -
CDR3aa: ASSLGQPTDTQY

v_gene: TRBV4-2
j_gene: TRBJ1-4
d_gene: -
CDR3aa: ASSQDAAGQGEKLF

v_gene: TRBV15
j_gene: TRBJ2-1
d_gene: TRBD1
CDR3aa: ATSRAGQGTNEQF

v_gene: TRBV27
j_gene: TRBJ2-7
d_gene: TRBD2
CDR3aa: ASSPGCGGY

v_gene: TRBV29-1
j_gene: TRBJ2-5
d_gene: -
CDR3aa: SVAPNSKETQY

v_gene: TRBV5-1
j_gene: TRBJ2-5
d_gene: TRBD2
CDR3aa: ASSLGAGGDQETQY

v_gene: TRBV24-1
j_gene: TRBJ2-1
d_gene: TRBD2
CDR3aa: ATSTTSGSSYNEQF

v_gene: TRBV9
j_gene: TRBJ2-3
d_gene: -
CDR3aa: ASTRGFTDTQY

v_gene: TRBV5-1
j_gene: TRBJ2-3
d_gene: TRBD2
CDR3aa: ASSPREAQDTQY

v_gene: TRBV4-2
j_gene: TRBJ2-7
d_gene: -
CDR3aa: ASSQDQMSRSSYEQY

v_gene: TRBV7-3
j_gene: TRBJ2-2
d_gene: TRBD2
CDR3aa: ASRGSRTSGSGELF

v_gene: TRBV30
j_gene: TRBJ1-1
d_gene: -
CDR3aa: AWSPQGSTEAF

v_gene: TRBV6-1
j_gene: TRBJ2-1
d_gene: TRBD2
CDR3aa: ASSVTRGLADNEQF

v_gene: TRBV7-8
j_gene: TRBJ2-7
d_gene: -
CDR3aa: ASSLGGETVRGYEQY

v_gene: TRBV5-1
j_gene: TRBJ2-3
d_gene: -
CDR3aa: ASLAEGYGTDTQY

v_gene: TRBV12-3/TRBV12-4
j_gene: TRBJ2-3
d_gene: TRBD2
CDR3aa: ASGDGTSGKYTQY

v_gene: TRBV3-1
j_gene: TRBJ1-5
d_gene: TRBD1
CDR3aa: ASSQFRSGTGLTQPQH

v_gene: TRBV6-2/TRBV6-3
j_gene: TRBJ2-5
d_gene: -
CDR3aa: ASSPRTEETQY

v_gene: TRBV29-1
j_gene: TRBJ2-1
d_gene: -
CDR3aa: SVVPTNSYNEQF

v_gene: TRBV4-3
j_gene: TRBJ1-1
d_gene: -
CDR3aa: ASSQEGSGRVRAF

v_gene: TRBV7-9
j_gene: TRBJ1-1
d_gene: TRBD1
CDR3aa: ASSPQDRATEAF